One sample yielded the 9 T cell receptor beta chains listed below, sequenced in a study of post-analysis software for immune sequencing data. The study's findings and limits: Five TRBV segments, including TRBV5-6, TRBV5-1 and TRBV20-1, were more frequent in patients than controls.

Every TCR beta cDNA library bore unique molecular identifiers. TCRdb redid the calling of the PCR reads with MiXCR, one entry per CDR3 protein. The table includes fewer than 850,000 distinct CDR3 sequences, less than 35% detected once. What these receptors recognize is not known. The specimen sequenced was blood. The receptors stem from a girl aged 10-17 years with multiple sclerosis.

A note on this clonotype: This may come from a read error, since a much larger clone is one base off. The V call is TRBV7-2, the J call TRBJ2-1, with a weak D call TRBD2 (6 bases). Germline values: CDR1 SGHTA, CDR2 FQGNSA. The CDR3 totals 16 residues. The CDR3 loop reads CASSLVGGTSYNERFF. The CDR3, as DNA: TGTGCCAGCAGCTTAGTCGGCGGGACCTCCTACAATGAGCGGTTCTTC.

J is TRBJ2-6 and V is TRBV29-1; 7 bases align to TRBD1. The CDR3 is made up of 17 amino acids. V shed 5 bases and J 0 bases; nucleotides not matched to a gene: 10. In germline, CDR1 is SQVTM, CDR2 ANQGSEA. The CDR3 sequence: CSVFFGTAFSGANVLTF. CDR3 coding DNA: TGCAGCGTTTTTTTTGGGACAGCTTTCTCTGGGGCCAACGTCCTGACTTTC.

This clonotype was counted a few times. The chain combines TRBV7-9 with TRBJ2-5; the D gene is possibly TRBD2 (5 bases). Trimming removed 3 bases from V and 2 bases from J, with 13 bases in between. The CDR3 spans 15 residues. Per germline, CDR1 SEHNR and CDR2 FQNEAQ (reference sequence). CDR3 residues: CASSFRPGKQETQYF. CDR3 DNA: TGTGCCAGCAGCTTTCGTCCGGGGAAACAAGAGACCCAGTACTTC.

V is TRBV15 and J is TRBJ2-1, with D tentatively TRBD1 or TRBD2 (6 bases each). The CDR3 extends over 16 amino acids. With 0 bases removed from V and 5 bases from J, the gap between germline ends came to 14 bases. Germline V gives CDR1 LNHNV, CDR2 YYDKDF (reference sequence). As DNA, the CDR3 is TGTGCCACCAGCAGAGATAAAGGGGGACTGAACAATGAGCAGTTCTTC. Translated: CATSRDKGGLNNEQFF.

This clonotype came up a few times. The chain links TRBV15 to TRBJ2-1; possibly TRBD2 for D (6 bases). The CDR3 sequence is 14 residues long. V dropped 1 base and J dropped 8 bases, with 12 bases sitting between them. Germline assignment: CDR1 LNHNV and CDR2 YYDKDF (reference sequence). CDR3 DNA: TGTGCCACCAGCAGAGCTAGGGAGGACGATGAGCAGTTCTTC. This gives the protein CATSRAREDDEQFF.

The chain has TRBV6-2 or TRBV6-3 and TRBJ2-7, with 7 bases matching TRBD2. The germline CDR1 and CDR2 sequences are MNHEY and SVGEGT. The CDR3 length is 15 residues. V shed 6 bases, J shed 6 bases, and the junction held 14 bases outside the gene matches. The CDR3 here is CASSGIGLVVGEQYF. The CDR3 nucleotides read TGTGCCAGCAGCGGGATTGGACTAGTAGTAGGCGAGCAGTACTTC.

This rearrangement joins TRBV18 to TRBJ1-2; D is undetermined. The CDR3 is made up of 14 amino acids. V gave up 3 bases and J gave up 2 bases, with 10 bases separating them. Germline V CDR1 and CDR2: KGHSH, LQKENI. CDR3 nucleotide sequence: TGTGCCAGCTCACCTGTTGAGGTGAACTATGGCTACACCTTC. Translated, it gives CASSPVEVNYGYTF.

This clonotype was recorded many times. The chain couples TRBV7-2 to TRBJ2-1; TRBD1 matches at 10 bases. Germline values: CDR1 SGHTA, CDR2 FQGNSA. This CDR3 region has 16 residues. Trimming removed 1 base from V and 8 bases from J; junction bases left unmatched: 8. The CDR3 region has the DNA TGTGCCAGCAGCTTAGTTGGGACAGGGGCGTCGGATGAGCAGTTCTTC. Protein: CASSLVGTGASDEQFF.

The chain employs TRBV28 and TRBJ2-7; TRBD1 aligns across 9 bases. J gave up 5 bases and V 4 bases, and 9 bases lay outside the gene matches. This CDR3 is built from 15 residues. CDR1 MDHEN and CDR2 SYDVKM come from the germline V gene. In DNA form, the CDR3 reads TGTGCCAGCAGTTCGTGGGACAGGGTCCCCCACGAGCAGTACTTC. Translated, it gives CASSSWDRVPHEQYF.